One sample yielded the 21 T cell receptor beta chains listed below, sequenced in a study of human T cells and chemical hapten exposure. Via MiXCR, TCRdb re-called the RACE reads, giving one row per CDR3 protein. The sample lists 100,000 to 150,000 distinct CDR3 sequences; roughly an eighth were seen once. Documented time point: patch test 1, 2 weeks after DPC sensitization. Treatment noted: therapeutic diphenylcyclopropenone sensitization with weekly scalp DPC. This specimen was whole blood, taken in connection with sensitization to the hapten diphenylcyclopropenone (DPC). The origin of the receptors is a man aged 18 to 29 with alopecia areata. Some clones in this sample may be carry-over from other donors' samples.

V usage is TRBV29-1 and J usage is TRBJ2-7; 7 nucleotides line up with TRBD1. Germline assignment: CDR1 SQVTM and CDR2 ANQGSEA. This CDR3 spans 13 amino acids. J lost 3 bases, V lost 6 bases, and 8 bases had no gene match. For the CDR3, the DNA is TGCAGCGTGGGTATAGGGACAGTCTACGAGCAGTACTTC. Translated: CSVGIGTVYEQYF.

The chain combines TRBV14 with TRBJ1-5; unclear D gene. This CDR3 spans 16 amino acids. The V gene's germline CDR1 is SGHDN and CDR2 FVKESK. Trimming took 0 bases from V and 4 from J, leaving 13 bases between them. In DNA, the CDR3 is TGTGCCAGCAGCCAAGAGTTCGTCTTCATTAATCAGCCCCAGCATTTT. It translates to CASSQEFVFINQPQHF.

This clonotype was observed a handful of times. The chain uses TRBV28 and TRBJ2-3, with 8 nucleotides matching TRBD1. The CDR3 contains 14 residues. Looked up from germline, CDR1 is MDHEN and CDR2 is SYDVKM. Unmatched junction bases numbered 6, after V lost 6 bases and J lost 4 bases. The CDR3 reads CASRLTGEADTQYF. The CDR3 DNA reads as TGTGCCAGCAGACTGACAGGGGAGGCAGATACGCAGTATTTT.

CDR3 protein: CASSPGQTNVLTF. The CDR3, as DNA: TGTGCCAGCAGCCCGGGACAGACCAACGTCCTGACTTTC. This chain uses TRBV7-2 with TRBJ2-6, with 7 bases matching TRBD1. Trimming removed 5 bases from V and 8 bases from J; junction bases left unmatched: 3. This CDR3 region has 13 residues. Per the germline V gene, CDR1 is SGHTA and CDR2 is FQGNSA.

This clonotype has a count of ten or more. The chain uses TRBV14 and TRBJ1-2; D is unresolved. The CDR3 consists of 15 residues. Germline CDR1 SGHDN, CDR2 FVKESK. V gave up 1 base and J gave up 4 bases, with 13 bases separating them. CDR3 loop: CASSQVDGSFYGYTF. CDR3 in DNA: TGTGCCAGCAGCCAAGTGGACGGTTCCTTCTATGGCTACACCTTC.

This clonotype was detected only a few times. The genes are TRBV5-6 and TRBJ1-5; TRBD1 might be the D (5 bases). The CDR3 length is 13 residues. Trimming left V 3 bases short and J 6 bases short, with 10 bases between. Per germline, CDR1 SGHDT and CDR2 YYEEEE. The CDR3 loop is CASSSQGIQPQHF. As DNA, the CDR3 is TGTGCCAGCAGCTCCCAGGGAATTCAGCCCCAGCATTTT. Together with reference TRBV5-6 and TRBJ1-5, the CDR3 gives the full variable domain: DAGVTQSPTHLIKTRGQQVTLRCSPKSGHDTVSWYQQALGQGPQFIFQYYEEEERQRGNFPDRFSGHQFPNYSSELNVNALLLGDSALYLCASSSQGIQPQHFGDGTRLSIL.

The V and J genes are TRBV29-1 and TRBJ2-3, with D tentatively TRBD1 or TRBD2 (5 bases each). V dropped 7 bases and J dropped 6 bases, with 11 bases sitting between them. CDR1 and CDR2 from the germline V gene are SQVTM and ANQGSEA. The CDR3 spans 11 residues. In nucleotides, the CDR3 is TGCAGCGGATCAGGGAGCGATACGCAGTATTTT. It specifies CSGSGSDTQYF.

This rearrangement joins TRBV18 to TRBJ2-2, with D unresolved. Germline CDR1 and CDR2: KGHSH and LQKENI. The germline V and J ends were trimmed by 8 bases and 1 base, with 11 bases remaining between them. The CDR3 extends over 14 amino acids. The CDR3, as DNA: TGTGCCAGCCAGATGGACGGGAACACCGGGGAGCTGTTTTTT. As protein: CASQMDGNTGELFF.

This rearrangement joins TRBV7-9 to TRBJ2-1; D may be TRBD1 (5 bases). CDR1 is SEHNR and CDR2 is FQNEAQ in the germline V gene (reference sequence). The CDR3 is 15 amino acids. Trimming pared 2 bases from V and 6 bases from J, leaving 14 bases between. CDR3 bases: TGTGCCAGCAGCTTATTTCGTGCCAGGGCCAATGAGCAGTTCTTC. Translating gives CASSLFRARANEQFF.

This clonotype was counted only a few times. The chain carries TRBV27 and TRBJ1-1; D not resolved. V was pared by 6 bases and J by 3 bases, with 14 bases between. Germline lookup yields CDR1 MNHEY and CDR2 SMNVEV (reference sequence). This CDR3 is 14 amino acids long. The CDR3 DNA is TGTGCCAGCAGAACTCGGACGGATTACACTGAAGCTTTCTTT. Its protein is CASRTRTDYTEAFF.

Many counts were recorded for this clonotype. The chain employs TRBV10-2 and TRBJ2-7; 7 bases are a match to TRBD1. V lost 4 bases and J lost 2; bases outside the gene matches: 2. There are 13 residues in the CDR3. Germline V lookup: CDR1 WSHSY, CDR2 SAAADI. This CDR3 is CASSVGGPYEQYV. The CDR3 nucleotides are TGCGCCAGCAGTGTAGGGGGCCCCTACGAGCAGTACGTC.

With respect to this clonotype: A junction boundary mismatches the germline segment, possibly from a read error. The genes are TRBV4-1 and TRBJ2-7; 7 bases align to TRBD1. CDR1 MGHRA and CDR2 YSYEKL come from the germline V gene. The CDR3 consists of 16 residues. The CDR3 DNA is TGCGCCAGCAGCCAACCTGCAAGGGGGCGCCGCTACGAGCAGAACTTC. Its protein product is CASSQPARGRRYEQNF.

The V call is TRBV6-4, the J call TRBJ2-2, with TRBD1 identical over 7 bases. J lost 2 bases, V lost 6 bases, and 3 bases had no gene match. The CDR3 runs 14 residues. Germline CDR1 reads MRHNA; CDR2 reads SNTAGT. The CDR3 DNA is TGTGCCAGCAGCGGGGACAGAAACACCGGGGAGCTGTTTTTT. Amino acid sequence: CASSGDRNTGELFF.

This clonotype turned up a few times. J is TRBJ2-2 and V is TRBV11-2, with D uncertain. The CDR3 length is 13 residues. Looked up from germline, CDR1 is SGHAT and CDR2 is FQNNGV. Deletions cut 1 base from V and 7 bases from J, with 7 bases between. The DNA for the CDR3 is TGTGCCAGCAGCTTAGGTAGAAGCGGGGAGCTGTTTTTT. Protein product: CASSLGRSGELFF.

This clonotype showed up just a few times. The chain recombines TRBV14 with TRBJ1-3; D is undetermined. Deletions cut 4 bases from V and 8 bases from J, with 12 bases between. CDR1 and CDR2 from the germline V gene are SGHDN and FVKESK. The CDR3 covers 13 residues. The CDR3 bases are TGTGCCAGCAGCCCTCGAATAGGTGACACCATATATTTT. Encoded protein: CASSPRIGDTIYF.

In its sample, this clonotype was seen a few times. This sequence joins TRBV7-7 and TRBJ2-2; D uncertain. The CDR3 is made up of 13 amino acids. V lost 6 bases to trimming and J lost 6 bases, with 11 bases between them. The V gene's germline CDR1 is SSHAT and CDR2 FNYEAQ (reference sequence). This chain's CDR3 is CASSPGRAGELFF. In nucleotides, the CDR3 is TGTGCCAGCAGTCCAGGCCGGGCCGGGGAGCTGTTTTTT.

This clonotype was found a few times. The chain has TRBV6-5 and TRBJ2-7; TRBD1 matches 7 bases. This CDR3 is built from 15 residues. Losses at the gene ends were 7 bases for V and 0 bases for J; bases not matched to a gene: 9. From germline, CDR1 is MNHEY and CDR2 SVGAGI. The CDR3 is CASNRRDRLSYEQYF. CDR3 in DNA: TGTGCCAGCAACCGCCGGGACAGACTCTCCTACGAGCAGTACTTC.

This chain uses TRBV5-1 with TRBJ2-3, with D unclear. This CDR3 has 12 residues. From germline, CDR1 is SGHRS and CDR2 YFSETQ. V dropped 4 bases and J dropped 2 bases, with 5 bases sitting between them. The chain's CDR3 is CASSQDTDTQYF. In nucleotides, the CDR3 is TGCGCCAGCAGCCAAGACACAGATACGCAGTATTTT.

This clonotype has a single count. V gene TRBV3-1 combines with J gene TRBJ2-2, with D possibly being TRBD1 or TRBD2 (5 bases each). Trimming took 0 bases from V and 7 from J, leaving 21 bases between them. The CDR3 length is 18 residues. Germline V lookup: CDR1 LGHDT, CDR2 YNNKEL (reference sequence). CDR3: CASSQDRRTGRSVGELFF. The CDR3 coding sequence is TGTGCCAGCAGCCAAGATCGTAGGACGGGACGGAGTGTCGGGGAGCTGTTTTTT.

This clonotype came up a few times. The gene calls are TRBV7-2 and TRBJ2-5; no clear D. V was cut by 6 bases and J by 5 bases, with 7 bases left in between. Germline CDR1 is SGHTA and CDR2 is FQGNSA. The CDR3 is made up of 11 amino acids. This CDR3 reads CASRSGETQYF. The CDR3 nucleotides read TGTGCCAGCAGATCAGGCGAGACCCAGTACTTC. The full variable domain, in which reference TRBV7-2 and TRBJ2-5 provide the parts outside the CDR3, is GAGVSQSPSNKVTEKGKDVELRCDPISGHTALYWYRQSLGQGLEFLIYFQGNSAPDKSGLPSDRFSAERTGGSVSTLTIQRTQQEDSAVYLCASRSGETQYFGPGTRLLVL.

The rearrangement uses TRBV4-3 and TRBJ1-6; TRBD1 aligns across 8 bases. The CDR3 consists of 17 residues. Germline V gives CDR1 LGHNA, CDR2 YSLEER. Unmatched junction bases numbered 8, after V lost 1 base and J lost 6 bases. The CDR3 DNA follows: TGCGCCAGCAGCCAAGTGACCGCGGACAGGGCTAATTCACCCCTCCACTTT. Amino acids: CASSQVTADRANSPLHF.